This T cell receptor beta chain was retrieved from a study of shared clonotypes between healthy human individuals. Points from the study as a whole: Depth of sequencing was expected to influence donor clonotype sharing. The study sampled only blood, and tissue repertoires likely differ.

CDR1 is SGDLS, CDR2 YYNGEE, per germline. Trimming took off 3 bases at V and 10 bases at J, with 27 bases between the two ends. This CDR3 spans 17 amino acids. A remark on this clone: Its antigen is still unknown.

CD4+ cells were split into CD45RA+ naive and CD45RA-negative memory subsets. Each replicate PCR on the sorted subsets used about 0.2 ug DNA (about 30,000 T cell genomes). This table comes from immunoSEQ multiplex PCR, and its TCRdb copy is limited to in-frame clones, with some not included. The sample has around 2.5 million clones; 93% are singletons. The source material was naive CD4+ T cells from PBMCs. As for subset: CD45RA+ positively selected. This chain connects TRBV9 to TRBJ2-3; a possible D gene is TRBD2 (5 bases). The sequence was collected from a man aged 18 to 35 in good health. Some clones in this sample may be carry-over from other donors' samples. CDR3 sequence: CASSDVSAGNARVAQYF. In DNA form, the CDR3 reads TGTGCCAGCAGCGATGTGAGTGCCGGGAACGCCCGGGTGGCGCAGTATTTT. Using reference TRBV9 and TRBJ2-3 for the parts outside the CDR3, the full variable domain is DSGVTQTPKHLITATGQRVTLRCSPRSGDLSVYWYQQSLDQGLQFLIQYYNGEERAKGNILERFSAQQFPDLHSELNLSSLELGDSALYFCASSDVSAGNARVAQYFGPGTRLTVL.